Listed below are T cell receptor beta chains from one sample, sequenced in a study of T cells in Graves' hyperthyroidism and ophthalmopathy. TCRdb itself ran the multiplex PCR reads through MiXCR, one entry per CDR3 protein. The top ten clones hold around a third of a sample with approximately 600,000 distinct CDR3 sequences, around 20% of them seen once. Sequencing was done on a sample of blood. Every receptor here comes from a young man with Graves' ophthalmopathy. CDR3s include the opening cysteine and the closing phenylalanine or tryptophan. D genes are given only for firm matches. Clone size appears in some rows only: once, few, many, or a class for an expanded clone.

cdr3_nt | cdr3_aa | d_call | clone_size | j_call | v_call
TGTGCCAGCAGTTTAAGAGGGGGCGCGGACTATGGCTACACCTTC | CASSLRGGADYGYTF | TRBD1 | few | TRBJ1-2 | TRBV28
TGTGCCAGCAGACAACTAGCGGGAGAAGAGACCCAGTACTTC | CASRQLAGEETQYF | TRBD2 | few | TRBJ2-5 | TRBV12-3/TRBV12-4
TGTGCCAGCAGCTTAACTGCAAGCGATAATTCACCCCTCCACTTT | CASSLTASDNSPLHF | . | . | TRBJ1-6 | TRBV7-2
TGTGCCAGCAGTTTAGCGGTACAGCGGGTGTACACCGGGGAGCTGTTTTTT | CASSLAVQRVYTGELFF | . | . | TRBJ2-2 | TRBV12-3/TRBV12-4
TGTGCCAGCAGCTTGGTTACGGGAGTGGGGGAGACCCAGTACTTC | CASSLVTGVGETQYF | . | few | TRBJ2-5 | TRBV5-5
TGTGCCAGCAGGTCCAGCGAGGGAGACAATCAGCCCCAGCATTTT | CASRSSEGDNQPQHF | . | . | TRBJ1-5 | TRBV6-1
TGTGCCGGACAGGGTTTCGGTGGCTACACCTTC | CAGQGFGGYTF | TRBD1 | . | TRBJ1-2 | TRBV2
TGTGCCTGGAGTGTACCCCTGGCGGATGAGCAGTTCTTC | CAWSVPLADEQFF | . | few | TRBJ2-1 | TRBV30
TGTGCCAGCAGTGTTCTCCAGGGGTCTAACACCTGGGAGCTGTTTTTT | CASSVLQGSNTWELFF | . | . | TRBJ2-2 | TRBV6-2/TRBV6-3
TGTGCCACCAGCAGAGATTCGCCAGCAAATGAGCAGTTCTTC | CATSRDSPANEQFF | . | few | TRBJ2-1 | TRBV15